The rows below give T cell receptor beta chains drawn from one sample of a study of blood T cell repertoires in COVID-19. Measured with immunoSEQ multiplex PCR; TCRdb has only the in-frame clones, and not every one. The sample yields 210,000 or so clones, 84% seen once. The sample taken for sequencing was PBMCs or T cells enriched from blood (not recorded which). The receptor source for this set is a man aged 60 to 69 who had recovered from COVID-19. The CDR3 runs from the conserved cysteine through the conserved F or W. The order of the fields is CDR3 DNA, CDR3 protein, clone size, V gene, J gene, D gene. D genes are given only for firm matches. Clone size, where shown, is once, few, many, or a class for clones that have expanded.

TGTGCCAGCAGTTTGGCTGGGCGCGGCTACACCTTC	CASSLAGRGYTF	NA	TRBV28	TRBJ1-2	NA
TGTGCCAGCAGTGGAATAAAACAGAGAGAAGAGACCCAGTACTTC	CASSGIKQREETQYF	few	TRBV6-2/TRBV6-3	TRBJ2-5	NA
TGCGCCAGCAGCTTGGGACACAACACCGGGGAGCTGTTTTTT	CASSLGHNTGELFF	NA	TRBV5-1	TRBJ2-2	NA
TGTGCCAGCAGCTGGTTTACGGGATCTAACTATGGCTACACCTTC	CASSWFTGSNYGYTF	once	TRBV11-2	TRBJ1-2	NA
TGTGCCAGCAGCCAAACAGGGGCCAGGGAAAAACTGTTTTTT	CASSQTGAREKLFF	NA	TRBV7-9	TRBJ1-4	TRBD1
TGTGCCAGCAGCCGAGACGAGGACACTGAAGCTTTCTTT	CASSRDEDTEAFF	NA	TRBV3-1/TRBV3-2	TRBJ1-1	NA
TGTGCCACCAGCAGAGCGGGAGGACAAATCACCTACGAGCAGTACTTC	CATSRAGGQITYEQYF	NA	TRBV15	TRBJ2-7	TRBD2
TGTGCCAGCAGCTTGGTTCTGGAGCCGTATGGCTACACCTTC	CASSLVLEPYGYTF	NA	TRBV5-6	TRBJ1-2	NA
TGCGCCAGCAGCTTTGATTTTTCGGTCTTCCTCTTC	CASSFDFSVFLF	NA	TRBV5-1	TRBJ1-2	NA
TGTGCCAGCAGTTTCCGAGCGGGGGAGATAGATACGCAGTATTTT	CASSFRAGEIDTQYF	NA	TRBV6-5	TRBJ2-3	TRBD2
TGTGCCAGCAGAAGGACAGACCAAGAGACCCAGTACTTC	CASRRTDQETQYF	NA	TRBV6-5	TRBJ2-5	NA
TGTGCCAGCAACCGACAGGGGGTTAGCAATCAGCCCCAGCATTTT	CASNRQGVSNQPQHF	few	TRBV6-6	TRBJ1-5	TRBD1
TGTGCCAGTAGTATCGACAGGGGGAAACAGGAGACCCAGTACTTC	CASSIDRGKQETQYF	NA	TRBV19	TRBJ2-5	TRBD1
TGCGCCAGCAGGGCCACAGGGGTACGGGAGACCCAGTACTTC	CASRATGVRETQYF	NA	TRBV10-1	TRBJ2-5	TRBD1
TGTGCCAGCAGCGCAGGGGGAACAACTAATGAAAAACTGTTTTTT	CASSAGGTTNEKLFF	once	TRBV9	TRBJ1-4	TRBD1
TGTGCCTGGAGTTCCGGACTGAGACATGGCTACACCTTC	CAWSSGLRHGYTF	NA	TRBV30	TRBJ1-2	NA
TGTGCCAGCAGCTTGGAGGTGACAGGGAGGAATGAGCAGTTCTTC	CASSLEVTGRNEQFF	once	TRBV21-1	TRBJ2-1	NA
TGCGCCAGCAGCGTATCTACACAGGGGCGAGAGACCCAGTACTTC	CASSVSTQGRETQYF	NA	TRBV5-1	TRBJ2-5	TRBD1